This entry lists 6 T cell receptor beta chains sequenced from one sample in a study of blood T cell repertoires in COVID-19 (dated by TCRdb to 2018 to 2021). Library method: the immunoSEQ multiplex PCR assay. TCRdb retrieved this table from immuneACCESS and kept in-frame rearrangements only. Not all clones are present; in checked studies, unresolved V genes account for under half, and no reason is known for the remainder. A total of a few hundred thousand clones appear in this sample, around four fifths of them only once. Around 2% of the sample comes from the top ten. The material sequenced was peripheral blood. Every receptor here comes from a man aged 30-40 years who had recovered from COVID-19.

The J gene is TRBJ2-5, the V gene TRBV6-5; D unclear. CDR1 is MNHEY and CDR2 is SVGAGI in the germline V gene. V dropped 8 bases and J dropped 5 bases, with 9 bases sitting between them. This CDR3 is built from 11 residues. The CDR3 reads CASQLMETQYF. As DNA, the CDR3 is TGTGCCAGCCAACTAATGGAGACCCAGTACTTC.

J is TRBJ1-2 and V is TRBV3-1 (or the pseudogene TRBV3-2), with 9 positions matching TRBD1. Trimming took 7 bases from V and 2 from J; bases not matched to a gene: 8. The germline V gene has CDR1 LGHDT and CDR2 YNNKEL (reference sequence). The CDR3 loop spans 15 amino acids. CDR3 nucleotide sequence: TGTGCCAGCAAACCTTTCGGACAGGGGAACTATGGCTACACCTTC. It translates to CASKPFGQGNYGYTF.

The V and J genes are TRBV5-1 and TRBJ1-1; 8 nucleotides line up with TRBD1. V was pared by 4 bases and J by 1 base, with 3 bases of the junction left unmatched. Germline CDR1 reads SGHRS; CDR2 reads YFSETQ. The CDR3 loop spans 14 amino acids. The CDR3 reads CASSTTGGNTEAFF. The DNA for the CDR3 is TGCGCCAGCAGCACCACAGGGGGGAACACTGAAGCTTTCTTT.

This clone was picked up one time. This rearrangement joins TRBV28 to TRBJ1-1; D is ambiguous. The germline V gene has CDR1 MDHEN and CDR2 SYDVKM. Trimming took 6 bases from V and 0 from J, leaving 8 bases between them. The CDR3 length is 13 residues. The CDR3, as DNA: TGTGCCAGCAGGAGCTTAGTGAACACTGAAGCTTTCTTT. It encodes CASRSLVNTEAFF. The variable domain in full, completed from reference TRBV28 and TRBJ1-1, reads DVKVTQSSRYLVKRTGEKVFLECVQDMDHENMFWYRQDPGLGLRLIYFSYDVKMKEKGDIPEGYSVSREKKERFSLILESASTNQTSMYLCASRSLVNTEAFFGQGTRLTVV.

To note about this clone: A read error may explain this, as a much larger clone is one base away. The identical CDR3 is also encoded by other nucleotide sequences in the sample. The CDR3 reads CASSPQGNQPQHF. The CDR3 DNA reads TGTGCCAGCAGCCCACAGGGGAACCAGCCCCAGCATTTT. The chain is built from TRBV12-3 or TRBV12-4 and TRBJ1-5, with 7 positions matching TRBD1. V was pared by 6 bases and J by 7 bases, with 6 bases of the junction left unmatched. This CDR3 region has 13 residues.

The chain carries TRBV5-1 and TRBJ1-2, with 8 bases aligning to TRBD1. Looked up from germline, CDR1 is SGHRS and CDR2 is YFSETQ. Trimming cost V 6 bases and J 10 bases; bases outside gene matches: 5. CDR3 length: 11 amino acids. CDR3 DNA: TGCGCCAGCAAACAACAGGGGGACTACACCTTC. Translated, it gives CASKQQGDYTF.